These 26 T cell receptor beta chains were sequenced from one sample in a study of blood T cell repertoires in COVID-19. This table comes from immunoSEQ multiplex PCR, and its TCRdb copy is limited to in-frame clones, with some not included. The table shows 120,000 or so clones, with around 87% occurring only once. The sequenced sample was peripheral blood. All receptors derive from a woman aged 55-70 years with acute or convalescent COVID-19.

This chain uses TRBV12-5 with TRBJ2-1; possibly TRBD2 for D (6 bases). The CDR3 extends over 18 amino acids. The germline gives CDR1 LGHNT, CDR2 FRNRAP. V was shortened by 8 bases and J by 3 bases, with 26 bases between the two germline ends. The CDR3 DNA is TGTGCTAGTCCCTTCTCGACGAGGTCGCTAGCGAACTACAATGAGCAGTTCTTC. This sequence encodes CASPFSTRSLANYNEQFF. Full variable domain (outside the CDR3, taken from reference TRBV12-5 and TRBJ2-1): DARVTQTPRHKVTEMGQEVTMRCQPILGHNTVFWYRQTMMQGLELLAYFRNRAPLDDSGMPKDRFSAEMPDATLATLKIQPSEPRDSAVYFCASPFSTRSLANYNEQFFGPGTRLTVL.

This rearrangement joins TRBV19 to TRBJ2-1; 12 nucleotides align to TRBD2. Germline V CDR1 and CDR2: LNHDA, SQIVND (reference sequence). Trimming cost V 3 bases and J 8 bases; bases outside gene matches: 8. The CDR3 spans 16 residues. The chain's CDR3 is CASSILASGRADEQFF. The CDR3 coding sequence is TGTGCCAGTAGTATTCTGGCTAGCGGGAGGGCCGATGAGCAGTTCTTC.

The chain employs TRBV2 and TRBJ1-1; D ambiguous. The CDR3 sequence is 16 residues long. V gave up 5 bases and J gave up 0 bases, with 16 bases separating them. Germline values: CDR1 SNHLY, CDR2 FYNNEI. DNA of the CDR3: TGTGCCAGCAGTCTGGGGAGGGCCGGGATGAACACTGAAGCTTTCTTT. Amino acid sequence: CASSLGRAGMNTEAFF.

The rearrangement links TRBV4-1 to TRBJ2-1, with D hard to call. There are 13 residues in the CDR3. The V end was cut by 0 bases, the J end by 9 bases, with 9 bases between. CDR1 and CDR2 from the germline V gene are MGHRA and YSYEKL. For the CDR3, the DNA is TGCGCCAGCAGCCAAGAACAAACCCGTGAGCAGTTCTTC. Protein product: CASSQEQTREQFF.

A few counts support this clone. The V call is TRBV2, the J call TRBJ1-2, with 7 nucleotides matching TRBD1. Germline trimming cut 1 base from V and 0 bases from J; bases unmatched to any gene: 5. This CDR3 contains 16 residues. Germline CDR1 SNHLY, CDR2 FYNNEI. CDR3 nucleotide sequence: TGTGCCAGCAGTGAAGTGACAGGGAGTCCTAACTATGGCTACACCTTC. Translated: CASSEVTGSPNYGYTF.

The chain uses TRBV28 and TRBJ1-4, with 8 bases fitting TRBD1. Germline V CDR1 and CDR2: MDHEN, SYDVKM. CDR3 length: 15 residues. V shed 5 bases, J shed 4 bases, and the junction held 6 bases outside the gene matches. This CDR3 reads CASSKLGQGNEKLFF. CDR3 DNA sequence: TGTGCCAGCAGTAAACTCGGACAGGGTAATGAAAAACTGTTTTTT.

The chain links TRBV6-5 to TRBJ1-2; D may be TRBD1 (6 bases). The V end was cut by 0 bases, the J end by 4 bases, with 9 bases between. The CDR3 loop spans 14 amino acids. The germline V gene has CDR1 MNHEY and CDR2 SVGAGI. This CDR3 is CASSYSRDTYGYTF. The CDR3 DNA is TGTGCCAGCAGTTACTCCCGGGACACCTATGGCTACACCTTC.

The J gene is TRBJ2-5, the V gene TRBV18; D is ambiguous. The germline V gene has CDR1 KGHSH and CDR2 LQKENI. Trimming took off 3 bases at V and 1 base at J, with 9 bases between the two ends. This CDR3 has 14 residues. CDR3 coding DNA: TGTGCCAGCTCACCCTCCGTCAGCCAAGAGACCCAGTACTTC. The encoded protein is CASSPSVSQETQYF.

The chain links TRBV27 to TRBJ2-1; D remains ambiguous. The CDR3 has 14 residues. V lost 5 bases to trimming and J lost 4 bases, with 12 bases between them. Germline loops: CDR1 MNHEY, CDR2 SMNVEV (reference sequence). The CDR3 DNA sequence: TGTGCCAGCAGTCCGGTTGGTTCTTACAATGAGCAGTTCTTC. It translates to CASSPVGSYNEQFF.

This chain connects TRBV5-1 to TRBJ2-1; 7 positions agree with TRBD1. The V and J ends lost 4 bases and 7 bases, in that order; junction bases with no gene match: 2. The CDR3 contains 12 residues. Germline CDR1 SGHRS, CDR2 YFSETQ. CDR3 nucleotide sequence: TGCGCCAGCAGCGCACAGGGGAATGAGCAGTTCTTC. Translation: CASSAQGNEQFF.

This clone was picked up a small number of times. The V call is TRBV28, the J call TRBJ1-1; D might be TRBD1 (5 bases). The CDR3 sequence is 14 residues long. The germline CDR1 and CDR2 sequences are MDHEN and SYDVKM. With 11 bases removed from V and 4 bases from J, the gap between germline ends came to 20 bases. The CDR3 sequence is CAGARGVKGTEAFF. The CDR3 DNA reads TGTGCCGGTGCTAGGGGCGTAAAGGGCACTGAAGCTTTCTTT. Drawing the rest from reference TRBV28 and TRBJ1-1, the complete variable domain is DVKVTQSSRYLVKRTGEKVFLECVQDMDHENMFWYRQDPGLGLRLIYFSYDVKMKEKGDIPEGYSVSREKKERFSLILESASTNQTSMYLCAGARGVKGTEAFFGQGTRLTVV.

The chain couples TRBV18 to TRBJ2-4; 7 bases line up with TRBD1. The CDR3 is 10 amino acids. Germline V gene sequence: CDR1 KGHSH, CDR2 LQKENI. V shed 7 bases and J 16 bases; nucleotides not matched to a gene: 7. The CDR3 spells CASLKDRSYF. Written as DNA, the CDR3 is TGTGCCAGCTTAAAGGACAGGTCCTACTTC.

CDR3 protein: CSVRQGSYEKLFF. The CDR3 DNA reads as TGCAGCGTTCGACAGGGAAGTTATGAAAAACTGTTTTTT. The chain couples TRBV29-1 to TRBJ1-4; 7 bases are a match to TRBD1. The trim removed 5 bases at V and 6 bases at J, leaving 6 bases unmatched. Germline V gene sequence: CDR1 SQVTM, CDR2 ANQGSEA. This CDR3 is built from 13 residues.

The chain has TRBV9 and TRBJ2-1, with 15 nucleotides matching TRBD2. V dropped 4 bases and J dropped 7; count of bases not matched to a gene: 6. This CDR3 is built from 16 residues. Per the germline V gene, CDR1 is SGDLS and CDR2 is YYNGEE. The CDR3 loop is CASSPGLAGGLNEQFF. In nucleotides, the CDR3 is TGTGCCAGCAGCCCAGGACTAGCGGGAGGGCTAAATGAGCAGTTCTTC. Drawing the rest from reference TRBV9 and TRBJ2-1, the complete variable domain is DSGVTQTPKHLITATGQRVTLRCSPRSGDLSVYWYQQSLDQGLQFLIQYYNGEERAKGNILERFSAQQFPDLHSELNLSSLELGDSALYFCASSPGLAGGLNEQFFGPGTRLTVL.

The chain is built from TRBV15 and TRBJ2-1, with 7 bases that match TRBD2. The CDR3 totals 17 residues. CDR1 LNHNV and CDR2 YYDKDF come from the germline V gene (reference sequence). V dropped 0 bases and J dropped 9; count of bases not matched to a gene: 14. CDR3 bases: TGTGCCACCAGCAGAGATTCGGGGGGATCGATGGCAATTGAGCAGTTCTTC. This codes for CATSRDSGGSMAIEQFF.

The J gene is TRBJ1-2, the V gene TRBV25-1; tentatively, D is TRBD1 (5 bases). CDR1 is MGHDK, CDR2 SYGVNS, per germline. This CDR3 is 14 amino acids long. Trimming took 6 bases from V and 5 from J, leaving 16 bases between them. CDR3: CASRFPGRGYGYTF. CDR3 bases: TGTGCCAGCAGGTTCCCGGGGAGGGGTTATGGCTACACCTTC.

The chain is built from TRBV7-9 and TRBJ2-7, with TRBD2 matching 10 bases. CDR3 length: 16 residues. V shed 4 bases, J shed 0 bases, and the junction held 6 bases outside the gene matches. Per germline, CDR1 SEHNR and CDR2 FQNEAQ (reference sequence). The CDR3 is CASSYLAGAPSYEQYF. DNA of the CDR3: TGTGCCAGCAGCTACCTAGCGGGGGCCCCCTCCTACGAGCAGTACTTC.

This chain links TRBV27 with TRBJ2-1; the D gene is possibly TRBD2 (5 bases). The CDR3 length is 16 residues. CDR1 is MNHEY, CDR2 SMNVEV, per germline (reference sequence). Trimming took 0 bases from V and 0 from J, leaving 9 bases between them. Here the CDR3 DNA reads TGTGCCAGCAGTTTATCGGGCGCGGGCTCCTACAATGAGCAGTTCTTC. Translated: CASSLSGAGSYNEQFF.

The chain joins TRBV5-1 to TRBJ2-5, with 13 bases matching TRBD2. Germline V gene data show CDR1 as SGHRS and CDR2 as YFSETQ. The CDR3 is made up of 17 amino acids. Losses at the gene ends were 0 bases for V and 5 bases for J; bases not matched to a gene: 7. This CDR3 reads CASSLGGLAGPEETQYF. The CDR3 DNA is TGCGCCAGCAGCTTGGGGGGACTAGCGGGGCCGGAGGAGACCCAGTACTTC.

The V gene is TRBV29-1, the J gene TRBJ1-4, with D unresolved. V was pared by 7 bases and J by 0 bases, with 12 bases between. This CDR3 is built from 14 residues. CDR1 and CDR2 from the germline V gene are SQVTM and ANQGSEA. CDR3 nucleotide sequence: TGCAGCGCCGGTGATTCTGCAACTAATGAAAAACTGTTTTTT. Protein: CSAGDSATNEKLFF. The complete variable domain, with remaining parts taken from reference TRBV29-1 and TRBJ1-4, reads SAVISQKPSRDICQRGTSLTIQCQVDSQVTMMFWYRQQPGQSLTLIATANQGSEATYESGFVIDKFPISRPNLTFSTLTVSNMSPEDSSIYLCSAGDSATNEKLFFGSGTQLSVL.

This chain joins TRBV18 and TRBJ1-1; 9 positions match TRBD1. Germline values: CDR1 KGHSH, CDR2 LQKENI. The J segment lost 4 bases and the V segment lost 4 bases, leaving 10 bases of the junction unmatched. The CDR3 extends over 16 amino acids. This CDR3 reads CASSRATGGVGTEAFF. In DNA form, the CDR3 reads TGTGCCAGCTCACGGGCGACAGGGGGAGTGGGCACTGAAGCTTTCTTT.

CDR3 loop: CASSPRQSGNYGYTF. CDR3 sequence (DNA): TGTGCCAGCAGCCCCAGACAGTCAGGGAACTATGGCTACACCTTC. The V call is TRBV4-2, the J call TRBJ1-2; TRBD1 is a possible D gene (5 bases). The CDR3 covers 15 residues. The germline V and J ends were trimmed by 4 bases and 2 bases, with 14 bases remaining between them. Looked up from germline, CDR1 is LGHNA and CDR2 is YNFKEQ.

The CDR3 DNA follows: TGTGCCAGCAGCCCCAGCGGGGGCAGCTACAATGAGCAGTTCTTC. The encoded protein is CASSPSGGSYNEQFF. The V gene is TRBV11-1, the J gene TRBJ2-1, with TRBD2 matching 8 bases. The germline gives CDR1 SGHAT, CDR2 FQDESV (reference sequence). J gave up 3 bases and V 5 bases, and 6 bases lay outside the gene matches. The CDR3 has 15 amino acids.

The V call is TRBV3-1 (or the pseudogene TRBV3-2), the J call TRBJ1-5; D may be TRBD1 (5 bases). This CDR3 region has 15 residues. Germline values: CDR1 LGHDT, CDR2 YNNKEL (reference sequence). Trimming removed 2 bases from V and 0 bases from J, with 8 bases in between. The CDR3 loop reads CASSQQGGSNQPQHF. The CDR3 DNA follows: TGTGCCAGCAGCCAACAGGGCGGTAGCAATCAGCCCCAGCATTTT.

This chain uses TRBV11-3 with TRBJ1-3; TRBD1 aligns across 9 bases. The CDR3 is 15 residues long. Germline loops: CDR1 SGHNT, CDR2 YENEEA. V was pared by 3 bases and J by 4 bases, with 4 bases of the junction left unmatched. The CDR3 bases are TGTGCCAGCAGCTTCGGACAGGGGCCGGGAAACACCATATATTTT. Protein: CASSFGQGPGNTIYF. Full variable domain (rest looked up from reference TRBV11-3 and TRBJ1-3): EAGVVQSPRYKIIEKKQPVAFWCNPISGHNTLYWYLQNLGQGPELLIRYENEEAVDDSQLPKDRFSAERLKGVDSTLKIQPAELGDSAVYLCASSFGQGPGNTIYFGEGSWLTVV.

This clone was seen more than once but under ten times. The gene calls are TRBV27 and TRBJ2-1, with TRBD1 as a possible D gene (6 bases). Germline CDR1 is MNHEY and CDR2 is SMNVEV (reference sequence). The CDR3 totals 16 residues. With 7 bases removed from V and 0 bases from J, the gap between germline ends came to 16 bases. This chain's CDR3 is CASKGVSAASYNEQFF. The CDR3 DNA sequence: TGTGCCAGCAAGGGGGTCTCGGCGGCCTCCTACAATGAGCAGTTCTTC.